This T cell receptor beta chain was identified in a study of blood T cell repertoires in COVID-19. Looking at the study overall: Donors in the United States, Italy and Spain gave samples during acute or convalescent COVID-19. Sample material is recorded as cDNA or gDNA derived from T cells, B-cell-depleted T cells, or PBMCs.

In germline, CDR1 is SGDLS, CDR2 YYNGEE. The CDR3 sequence is 15 residues long. Unmatched junction bases numbered 3, after V lost 0 bases and J lost 1 base. Original processing methods: Reference gene primers were amplified, and this amplification served to estimate nucleated cell counts. Data came from immunoSEQ multiplex PCR; TCRdb stores just in-frame clones and leaves some out. The DNA gave D and trimming, while V, J and clone size come from that table. The sample records around 94,000 clones, nearly 90% being singletons. The chain combines TRBV9 with TRBJ1-1; 7 nucleotides match TRBD1. The clonotype was recovered from a middle-aged man with active COVID-19. Sequenced sample: peripheral blood. The CDR3 protein is CASSVDSGGNTEAFF. The CDR3 nucleotides read TGTGCCAGCAGCGTAGACTCAGGGGGGAACACTGAAGCTTTCTTT.